The 19 T cell receptor beta chains below were found in one sample sequenced in a study of blood T cells in healthy people across ages. Using a J-beta primer mix together with a sample-barcoded 5' primer, a second PCR was run for about 6 to 12 cycles. In TCRdb, the 5' RACE reads were re-called with MiXCR into one record per CDR3 protein. The sample lists some 1.4 million distinct CDR3 sequences, around 42% occurring once. The sequencing sample was made of blood. These receptors all come from a woman aged 18-29 years in good health.

The sample holds a few counts of this clonotype. This CDR3 reads CSVEWQYGAGGYTF. The CDR3 DNA reads as TGCAGCGTTGAATGGCAGTACGGCGCTGGCGGCTACACCTTC. The V and J genes are TRBV29-1 and TRBJ1-2; D gene ambiguous. Deletions cut 2 bases from V and 8 bases from J, with 18 bases between. Germline CDR1 SQVTM, CDR2 ANQGSEA. CDR3 size: 14 residues.

The V gene is TRBV7-2, the J gene TRBJ2-3; a weak D match, TRBD2 (5 bases). V lost 1 base and J 0 bases, leaving 11 bases between the germline ends. Germline V gene lookup returns CDR1 SGHTA and CDR2 FQGNSA. This CDR3 contains 16 residues. CDR3 coding DNA: TGTGCCAGCAGCTTAGGGGTAGCGCCAAGCACAGATACGCAGTATTTT. Translated, it gives CASSLGVAPSTDTQYF.

The chain employs TRBV14 and TRBJ2-7; possibly TRBD1 for D (6 bases). The length of the CDR3 is 15 residues. Germline V gives CDR1 SGHDN, CDR2 FVKESK. V was pared by 4 bases and J by 3 bases, with 16 bases between. CDR3 region: CASSRTDRSRYEQYF. CDR3 sequence (DNA): TGTGCCAGCAGCCGGACAGACAGAAGCCGCTACGAGCAGTACTTC.

A few counts support this clonotype. This chain links TRBV6-1 with TRBJ2-5; weak D call: TRBD2 (6 bases). The CDR3 has 12 amino acids. CDR1 and CDR2 (germline): MNHNS, SASEGT. With 10 bases removed from V and 2 bases from J, the gap between germline ends came to 11 bases. The CDR3 DNA sequence: TGTGCCACCATAGCGGTGCAAGAGACCCAGTACTTC. Residues: CATIAVQETQYF.

The rearrangement uses TRBV28 and TRBJ1-4; 9 bases fit TRBD1. Per germline, CDR1 MDHEN and CDR2 SYDVKM. The J segment lost 7 bases and the V segment lost 6 bases, leaving 21 bases of the junction unmatched. CDR3 size: 19 residues. CDR3 nucleotide sequence: TGTGCCAGCAGCCCCGTCGTTGGGGACAGGGAAGATCTGGGTGAAAAACTGTTTTTT. Its protein product is CASSPVVGDREDLGEKLFF. The entire variable domain, with the rest obtained from reference TRBV28 and TRBJ1-4, is as follows: DVKVTQSSRYLVKRTGEKVFLECVQDMDHENMFWYRQDPGLGLRLIYFSYDVKMKEKGDIPEGYSVSREKKERFSLILESASTNQTSMYLCASSPVVGDREDLGEKLFFGSGTQLSVL.

V usage is TRBV30 and J usage is TRBJ1-5; 8 nucleotides match TRBD1. CDR1 is GTSNPN and CDR2 is SVGIG in the germline V gene (reference sequence). After removal of 3 bases from V and 5 bases from J, the junction contained 6 bases not matched to a gene. The CDR3 runs to 14 residues. CDR3 nucleotides: TGTGCCTGGAGGAGCCAGGGGGCAGATCAGCCCCAGCATTTT. It yields the protein CAWRSQGADQPQHF. Filled out from reference TRBV30 and TRBJ1-5, the complete variable domain reads SQTIHQWPATLVQPVGSPLSLECTVEGTSNPNLYWYRQAAGRGLQLLFYSVGIGQISSEVPQNLSASRPQDRQFILSSKKLLLSDSGFYLCAWRSQGADQPQHFGDGTRLSIL.

In its sample, this clonotype was seen a few times. The chain employs TRBV20-1 and TRBJ2-1; TRBD2 aligns across 12 bases. The better agreement between TRBJ2-7 and the DNA end casts doubt on the J call. The CDR3 consists of 17 residues. Germline values: CDR1 DFQATT, CDR2 SNEGSKA (reference sequence). The CDR3 region has the DNA TGCAGTGCTCGACTAGCGGGGGCCGAAAGGTCCTACAATGAGCAGTACTTC. Translated: CSARLAGAERSYNEQYF.

The chain uses TRBV7-2 and TRBJ2-7; maybe TRBD2 (6 bases). The CDR3 runs 15 residues. Trimming cost V 1 base and J 5 bases, with 15 bases left between them. Germline V gene lookup returns CDR1 SGHTA and CDR2 FQGNSA. DNA for the CDR3: TGTGCCAGCAGCTTAGGACCGGGAGAGGTCGACGAGCAGTACTTC. Protein: CASSLGPGEVDEQYF.

The chain couples TRBV5-1 to TRBJ2-7, with TRBD1 matching over 7 bases. Looked up from germline, CDR1 is SGHRS and CDR2 is YFSETQ. V gave up 4 bases and J gave up 5 bases; unmatched junction bases: 9. This CDR3 has 14 residues. CDR3 protein: CASSTGQEAHEQYF. Here the CDR3 DNA reads TGCGCCAGCAGCACCGGACAGGAGGCCCACGAGCAGTACTTC.

The V and J genes are TRBV29-1 and TRBJ2-1; 7 positions agree with TRBD2. The length of the CDR3 is 17 residues. Per the germline V gene, CDR1 is SQVTM and CDR2 is ANQGSEA. V trimming: 5 bases; J trimming: 2 bases; junction bases outside the gene matches: 15. CDR3 loop: CSVFGLVGGETYNEQFF. The CDR3 DNA is TGCAGCGTTTTTGGGCTAGTGGGAGGGGAAACCTACAATGAGCAGTTCTTC.

In DNA, the CDR3 is TGTGCCAGCAGCCAAGACCCCGGGACAGGGGCCTACGAGCAGTACTTC. Translation: CASSQDPGTGAYEQYF. The V call is TRBV3-1, the J call TRBJ2-7; 10 bases are a match to TRBD1. The CDR3 is 16 residues long. The germline V gene encodes CDR1 LGHDT and CDR2 YNNKEL (reference sequence). J gave up 2 bases and V 0 bases, and 4 bases lay outside the gene matches.

This sequence joins TRBV20-1 and TRBJ1-5; no clear D gene. The CDR3 has 15 residues. The germline gives CDR1 DFQATT, CDR2 SNEGSKA (reference sequence). V lost 0 bases, J lost 2 bases, and 11 bases lay in between. The CDR3 nucleotides read TGCAGTGCTAGAGATCCAGCCACAGGCAATCAGCCCCAGCATTTT. Protein sequence: CSARDPATGNQPQHF.

This chain uses TRBV4-3 with TRBJ2-1; the D call may be TRBD1 or TRBD2 (5 bases each). This CDR3 is built from 15 residues. V was trimmed by 1 base and J by 0 bases, leaving 7 bases between them. CDR1 and CDR2 from the germline V gene are LGHNA and YSLEER. The CDR3 DNA reads as TGCGCCAGCAGCCAAGCGGGGCCCTCCTACAATGAGCAGTTCTTC. Translation: CASSQAGPSYNEQFF.

The sample holds many counts of this clonotype. The V gene is TRBV13, the J gene TRBJ1-2, with no clear D. Germline CDR1 and CDR2: PRHDT and FYEKMQ (reference sequence). This CDR3 region has 14 residues. V lost 7 bases, J lost 2 bases, and 14 bases lay in between. CDR3 sequence reads: CASTSGRVNYGYTF. CDR3 nucleotide sequence: TGTGCCAGCACCTCTGGGAGAGTCAACTATGGCTACACCTTC.

This chain links TRBV10-3 with TRBJ1-1; 8 positions agree with TRBD1. V shed 6 bases and J 5 bases; nucleotides not matched to a gene: 5. The CDR3 has 13 residues. From germline, CDR1 is ENHRY and CDR2 SYGVKD. CDR3 sequence: CAIRIQGGTEAFF. CDR3 in DNA: TGTGCCATCAGGATACAGGGGGGAACTGAAGCTTTCTTT.

This sequence joins TRBV30 and TRBJ2-3; TRBD2 aligns across 8 bases. Germline-derived CDR1 and CDR2 are GTSNPN and SVGIG (reference sequence). This CDR3 spans 14 amino acids. V was pared by 3 bases and J by 1 base, with 3 bases of the junction left unmatched. CDR3 loop: CAWRLADRTDTQYF. Here the CDR3 DNA reads TGTGCCTGGAGACTAGCGGACCGCACAGATACGCAGTATTTT.

This clonotype was observed once. The J gene is TRBJ2-7, the V gene TRBV28; 15 positions match TRBD2. Germline CDR1 and CDR2: MDHEN and SYDVKM. V gave up 7 bases and J gave up 0 bases; unmatched junction bases: 10. This CDR3 region has 18 residues. In nucleotides, the CDR3 is TGTGCCAGCATTCACCCGGGGGGACTAGCGGGGGGCTCCTACGAGCAGTACTTC. It yields the protein CASIHPGGLAGGSYEQYF.

The V and J genes are TRBV6-1 and TRBJ1-2; TRBD1 might be the D (5 bases). The germline V and J ends were trimmed by 3 bases and 7 bases, with 15 bases remaining between them. CDR1 is MNHNS, CDR2 SASEGT, per germline. The CDR3 is made up of 14 amino acids. CDR3 DNA sequence: TGTGCCAGCAGTGAGATCGATAGGGGTTTTGGCTACACCTTC. Encoded protein: CASSEIDRGFGYTF.

A few counts support this clonotype. The CDR3 protein is CSSRDSPLYEQYF. The DNA for the CDR3 is TGCAGCTCCCGGGACTCCCCCCTATACGAGCAGTACTTC. This sequence joins TRBV29-1 and TRBJ2-7; a weak D match, TRBD2 (6 bases). Trimming stripped 8 bases from V and 4 bases from J, with 18 bases between. The CDR3 length is 13 residues. Germline V gene data show CDR1 as SQVTM and CDR2 as ANQGSEA.